Sequencing of this TCR beta chain was carried out in a study of blood T cell repertoires in COVID-19. Only in-frame clones appear in the TCRdb table, and some are missing; sequencing was by immunoSEQ multiplex PCR. The sample carries roughly 180,000 clones, over 75% recorded once. This CDR3 spans 14 amino acids. Unmatched junction bases numbered 12, after V lost 3 bases and J lost 11 bases. CDR1 is MNHNS, CDR2 SASEGT, per germline. The clonotype was recovered from a man aged 55 to 70 who had recovered from COVID-19. The sample consisted of peripheral blood. The V gene is TRBV6-1, the J gene TRBJ2-7; 8 bases align to TRBD1. The CDR3 DNA sequence: TGTGCCAGCAGTGAGTTGGGGACAGGTGCCTCGGAGTACTTC. This translates into CASSELGTGASEYF.